This is a list of T cell receptor beta chains from one sample in a study of cytomegalovirus exposure and HLA in healthy donors. Sequenced by immunoSEQ multiplex PCR; TCRdb stores in-frame clones only, minus some. The sample includes about 140,000 clones, roughly four fifths of them seen just once. The specimen was PBMCs. These receptors all stem from a man in his thirties or forties in good health and CMV-seronegative. Each CDR3 is given with its conserved first and last residue. Fields, in order: V gene, clone size, D gene, CDR3 length, J gene, CDR3 DNA, CDR3 protein. A D gene is named only where the DNA matches it firmly. For some rows the clone size is stated as once, few or many, or as a class when expanded; others skip it.

>TRBV6-6|-|TRBD2|16|TRBJ2-3
TGTGCCAGCAGTTACTCTGCGGGAGGGGGCCCAGATACGCAGTATTTT
CASSYSAGGGPDTQYF
>TRBV11-3|-|-|14|TRBJ2-1
TGTGCCAGCAGCTTAGCGGGAGTAAAAAATGAGCAGTTCTTC
CASSLAGVKNEQFF
>TRBV7-2|-|-|14|TRBJ2-3
TGTGCCAGCAGCAGGACTCTCCTGAGGGATACGCAGTATTTT
CASSRTLLRDTQYF
>TRBV14|-|TRBD1|14|TRBJ2-1
TGTGCCAGCAGCGGGACAGGGTACTACAATGAGCAGTTCTTC
CASSGTGYYNEQFF
>TRBV14|-|-|16|TRBJ2-5
TGTGCCAGCAGCAAAAATAACGGGGGTTTCCAAGAGACCCAGTACTTC
CASSKNNGGFQETQYF
>TRBV11-2|-|-|15|TRBJ2-5
TGTGCCAGCAGCTTAGATACGGGGATCCAAGAGACCCAGTACTTC
CASSLDTGIQETQYF
>TRBV7-9|-|TRBD2|18|TRBJ2-3
TGTGCCAGCAGCTCCGGGACTAGCGGGAGTACGCGCACAGATACGCAGTATTTT
CASSSGTSGSTRTDTQYF
>TRBV18|once|TRBD2|14|TRBJ2-1
TGTGCCAGCTCTCCCGGACTAGCACAGTATGGGCAGTTCTTC
CASSPGLAQYGQFF
>TRBV15|once|TRBD1|16|TRBJ1-5
TGTGCCACCAGGAAATCGGGACAGGGAGGTCCTCAGCCCCAGCATTTT
CATRKSGQGGPQPQHF
>TRBV6-5|-|-|13|TRBJ2-5
TGTGCCAGCAGGCGTCCAGGTGTTGGCCAGCAGTACTTC
CASRRPGVGQQYF
>TRBV9|-|-|16|TRBJ2-7
TGTGCCAGCACCCTTTCCGGGACAACGAGTCCCTACGAGCAGTACTTC
CASTLSGTTSPYEQYF
>TRBV7-8|-|-|17|TRBJ2-2
TGTGCCAGCAGCGCCCCGGAACAGGGCCGGAACACCGGGGAGCTGTTTTTT
CASSAPEQGRNTGELFF